Listed below are T cell receptor beta chains from one sample, sequenced in a study of T cell responses to AZD1222 COVID-19 vaccine. Clones were sequenced by immunoSEQ multiplex PCR, and TCRdb holds only the in-frame ones, with some missing. The repertoire consists of 120,000 or so clones, with 90% to 95% occurring once and the leading ten covering approximately 2.8%. Source: peripheral blood, taken on day 0 of AZD1222 vaccination. The receptors were gathered from an adult in good health. Both conserved end residues are part of each CDR3. A D gene is named only where the DNA matches it firmly. Not every row has a clone size; where given, it reads once, few, many or a size class.

>TRBJ1-1|NA|NA|TRBV6-1
CASSEVEGLTEAFF
TGTGCCAGCAGTGAAGTAGAGGGGTTGACTGAAGCTTTCTTT
>TRBJ2-1|NA|NA|TRBV6-2/TRBV6-3
CASSYTGLRSYNEQFF
TGTGCCAGCAGTTACACAGGGCTCCGCTCCTACAATGAGCAGTTCTTC
>TRBJ2-2|NA|TRBD2|TRBV29-1
CSVPTSGTNTGELFF
TGCAGCGTTCCGACTAGCGGGACCAACACCGGGGAGCTGTTTTTT
>TRBJ1-2|once|NA|TRBV2
CASSEGFYGYTF
TGTGCCAGCAGTGAAGGATTCTATGGCTACACCTTC
>TRBJ1-2|NA|NA|TRBV4-3
CASSQEAQGGYGYTF
TGCGCCAGCAGCCAAGAAGCCCAAGGGGGCTATGGCTACACCTTC
>TRBJ1-6|NA|TRBD1|TRBV15
CATSSGQGVGSPLHF
TGTGCCACCAGCAGTGGACAGGGTGTTGGCTCACCCCTCCACTTT
>TRBJ1-2|NA|NA|TRBV7-2
CASSLRSGLGYGYTF
TGTGCCAGCAGCTTAAGATCAGGGCTCGGCTATGGCTACACCTTC
>TRBJ1-5|NA|NA|TRBV7-9
CASSLAAEGRTYNQPQHF
TGTGCCAGCAGCTTAGCGGCAGAGGGTCGGACTTACAATCAGCCCCAGCATTTT
>TRBJ2-2|NA|NA|TRBV15
CATSRGPTSRTGELFF
TGTGCCACCAGCAGAGGCCCGACTTCTCGTACCGGGGAGCTGTTTTTT
>TRBJ1-2|NA|NA|TRBV5-1
CASSLGTAPHGYTF
TGCGCCAGCAGCTTGGGAACAGCCCCCCATGGCTACACCTTC
>TRBJ2-1|once|NA|TRBV27
CAVGLASYNEQFF
TGTGCGGTCGGGCTAGCGAGCTACAATGAGCAGTTCTTC
>TRBJ1-3|NA|NA|TRBV9
CASSVRGRSLSGNTIYF
TGTGCCAGCAGCGTGAGGGGGAGATCCCTCTCTGGAAACACCATATATTTT
>TRBJ1-1|NA|NA|TRBV19
CASKRQQNTEAFF
TGTGCCAGTAAACGTCAGCAGAACACTGAAGCTTTCTTT
>TRBJ2-7|NA|NA|TRBV21-1
CASSHGLAGGSYEQYF
TGTGCCAGCAGCCACGGACTAGCGGGAGGTTCCTACGAGCAGTACTTC
>TRBJ2-1|NA|NA|TRBV27
CASSGASVGNEQFF
TGTGCCAGCAGCGGGGCTTCAGTCGGGAATGAGCAGTTCTTC
>TRBJ2-1|NA|NA|TRBV15
CATSSAGLGQFF
TGTGCCACCAGCAGCGCTGGATTGGGGCAGTTCTTC
>TRBJ2-2|once|TRBD1|TRBV19
CASSIVQGANTGELFF
TGTGCCAGTAGTATAGTGCAGGGGGCGAACACCGGGGAGCTGTTTTTT
>TRBJ2-7|NA|NA|TRBV14
CASSHRVSYEQYF
TGTGCCAGCAGCCACAGGGTTTCCTACGAGCAGTACTTC
>TRBJ2-3|NA|TRBD2|TRBV2
CASSGGLAVSTDTQYF
TGTGCCAGCAGTGGAGGACTAGCGGTGAGCACAGATACGCAGTATTTT
>TRBJ1-1|NA|NA|TRBV12-1
CASSCPHGDTEAFF
TGTGCCAGCAGCTGTCCCCATGGGGACACTGAAGCTTTCTTT
>TRBJ2-2|few|NA|TRBV5-6
CASSRTGELFF
TGTGCCAGCAGCCGCACCGGGGAGCTGTTTTTT
>TRBJ1-3|NA|NA|TRBV27
CASSLYRGNTIYF
TGTGCCAGCAGTTTGTACAGGGGAAACACCATATATTTT
>TRBJ2-1|NA|NA|TRBV11-3
CASSWWRDPGNEQFF
TGTGCCAGCAGCTGGTGGCGGGATCCTGGAAATGAGCAGTTCTTC
>TRBJ2-7|NA|NA|TRBV9
CASSVGTLSSYEQYF
TGTGCCAGCAGCGTAGGAACCCTCAGCTCCTACGAGCAGTACTTC
>TRBJ1-6|NA|TRBD1|TRBV30
CAWSTSGTGRITDNSPLHF
TGTGCCTGGAGTACCTCCGGGACAGGGAGGATTACCGATAATTCACCCCTCCACTTT
>TRBJ1-2|NA|TRBD1|TRBV6-1
CASSELWDRAYGYTF
TGTGCCAGCAGTGAACTTTGGGACAGGGCCTATGGCTACACCTTC
>TRBJ1-1|NA|NA|TRBV30
CACSLGQREAFF
TGTGCCTGTTCCCTCGGACAGCGTGAAGCTTTCTTT
>TRBJ2-3|NA|TRBD2|TRBV7-2
CASSLVGTSGNTDTQYF
TGTGCCAGCAGCTTAGTAGGGACTAGCGGGAATACAGATACGCAGTATTTT